This TCR beta chain emerged from a study of PD-1 blockade in classical Hodgkin lymphoma. Overall study findings and caveats: Prior to therapy, complete responders displayed diversity much like that of newly diagnosed patients. While CD8+ TCR diversity did not rise significantly by C4D1, CD4+ TCR diversity did.

The V end was cut by 0 bases, the J end by 5 bases, with 11 bases between. Germline V gene sequence: CDR1 SGHNT, CDR2 YYREEE (reference sequence). The CDR3 has 14 amino acids. Remarks on this clone: Its antigen is as yet unknown.

Each and every patient relapsed after autologous stem cell transplantation, and patients got differing brentuximab vedotin exposure. This table comes from immunoSEQ multiplex PCR, and its TCRdb copy is limited to in-frame clones, with some not included. The sample lists 4,500 to 5,000 clones; approximately 64% were seen once. V is TRBV5-4 and J is TRBJ2-5, with D perhaps given as TRBD1 or TRBD2 (6 bases each). The source material was peripheral blood mononuclear cells (PBMCs), sampled before the second cycle of nivolumab. The sequence derives from a human donor with classical Hodgkin lymphoma. The CDR3 bases are TGTGCCAGCAGCTTGGGATCCGGGGGCGAGACCCAGTACTTC. Residues: CASSLGSGGETQYF.